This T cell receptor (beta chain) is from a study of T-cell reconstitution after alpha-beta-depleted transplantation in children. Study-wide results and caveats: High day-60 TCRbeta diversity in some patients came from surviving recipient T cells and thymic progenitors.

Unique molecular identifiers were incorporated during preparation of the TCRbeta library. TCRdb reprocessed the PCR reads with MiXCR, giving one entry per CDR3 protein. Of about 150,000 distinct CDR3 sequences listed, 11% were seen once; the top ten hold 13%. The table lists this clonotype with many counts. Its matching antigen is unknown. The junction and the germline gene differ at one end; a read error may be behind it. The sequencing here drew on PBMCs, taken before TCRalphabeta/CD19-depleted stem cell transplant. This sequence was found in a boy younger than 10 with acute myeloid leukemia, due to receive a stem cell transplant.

CDR3 DNA sequence: TGTGCCAGCAGCTTAGGACTCCAAGAGACCCAGTCCTTC. Residues: CASSLGLQETQSF. The rearrangement joins TRBV7-8 to TRBJ2-5; D is unclear. CDR1 is SGHVS, CDR2 FQNEAQ, per germline. This CDR3 region has 13 residues.